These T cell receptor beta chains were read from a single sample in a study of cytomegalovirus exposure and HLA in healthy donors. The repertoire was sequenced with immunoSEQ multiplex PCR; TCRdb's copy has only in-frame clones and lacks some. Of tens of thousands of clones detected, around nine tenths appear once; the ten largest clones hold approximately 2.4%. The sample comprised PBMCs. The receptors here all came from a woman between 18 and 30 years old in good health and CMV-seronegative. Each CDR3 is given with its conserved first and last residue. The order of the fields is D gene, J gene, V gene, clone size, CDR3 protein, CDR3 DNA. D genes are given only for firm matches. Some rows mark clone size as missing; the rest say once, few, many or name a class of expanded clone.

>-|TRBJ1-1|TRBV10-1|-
CASSERHAGGGTEAFF
TGCGCCAGCAGTGAACGACATGCGGGAGGGGGCACTGAAGCTTTCTTT
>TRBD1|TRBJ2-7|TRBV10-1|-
CARISQGVKDEQYF
TGCGCCAGGATCTCACAGGGGGTTAAAGACGAGCAGTACTTC
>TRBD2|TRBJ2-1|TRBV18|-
CASSPLAGGYNEQFF
TGTGCCAGCTCACCACTAGCGGGAGGGTACAATGAGCAGTTCTTC
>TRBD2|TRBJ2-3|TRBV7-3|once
CASSLTPLAGGADTQYF
TGTGCCAGCAGCTTAACACCGCTGGCGGGAGGGGCAGATACGCAGTATTTT
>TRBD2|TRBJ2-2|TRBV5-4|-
CASSSGTSGRAGTGELFF
TGTGCCAGCAGCTCCGGGACTAGCGGGAGGGCTGGCACCGGGGAGCTGTTTTTT
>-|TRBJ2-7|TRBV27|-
CASSSPGGRTSYEQYF
TGTGCCAGCAGTTCCCCGGGGGGCAGAACATCCTACGAGCAGTACTTC
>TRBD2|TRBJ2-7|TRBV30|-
CAWSAGLAGVSYEQYF
TGTGCCTGGAGTGCCGGACTAGCGGGAGTCTCCTACGAGCAGTACTTC
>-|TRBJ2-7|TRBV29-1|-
CSVVQEIPYEQYF
TGCAGCGTTGTCCAAGAGATTCCCTACGAGCAGTACTTC
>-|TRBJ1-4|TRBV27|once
CASSLRGWEKLFF
TGTGCCAGCAGTTTACGAGGGTGGGAAAAACTGTTTTTT
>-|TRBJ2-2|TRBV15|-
CATSTSGAGELFF
-
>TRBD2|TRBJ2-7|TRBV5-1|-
CASSNPGLAVYEQYF
TGCGCCAGCAGCAACCCGGGACTAGCGGTATACGAGCAGTACTTC
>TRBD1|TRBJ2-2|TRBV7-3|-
CASSRPGQGGGELFF
TGTGCCAGCAGCCGACCGGGACAGGGTGGGGGGGAGCTGTTTTTT
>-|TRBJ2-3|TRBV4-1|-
CASSQGPQVTRFRADTQYF
TGCGCCAGCAGCCAAGGTCCCCAGGTGACTAGGTTTAGGGCAGATACGCAGTATTTT
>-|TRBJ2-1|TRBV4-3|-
CASSPELAIISYNEQFF
TGCGCCAGCAGCCCCGAGCTAGCGATCATCTCCTACAATGAGCAGTTCTTC
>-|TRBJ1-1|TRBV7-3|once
CASSPPEEGPQIVFF
TGTGCCAGCAGCCCCCCCGAAGAGGGCCCCCAAATTGTTTTCTTT
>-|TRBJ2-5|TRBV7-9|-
CSSSPLKRTTSLKETQYF
TGTTCCAGCAGCCCCCTAAAAAGGACAACTAGCCTGAAAGAGACCCAGTACTTC
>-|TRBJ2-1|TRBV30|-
CAWNPWGDGNEQFF
TGTGCCTGGAACCCCTGGGGGGACGGCAATGAGCAGTTCTTC
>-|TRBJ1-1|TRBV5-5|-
CASSPTIGEAEAFF
TGTGCCAGCAGCCCCACGATCGGGGAGGCTGAAGCTTTCTTT
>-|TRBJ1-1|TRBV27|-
CASSPYRNTEAFF
TGTGCCAGCAGTCCCTACAGGAACACTGAAGCTTTCTTT
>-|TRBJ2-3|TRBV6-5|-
CASSHNSGYTDTQYF
TGTGCCAGCAGCCATAATAGCGGCTACACAGATACGCAGTATTTT
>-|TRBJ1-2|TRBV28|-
CASSLINYGYTF
TGTGCCAGCAGTTTAATAAACTATGGCTACACCTTC
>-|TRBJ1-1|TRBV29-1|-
CSGNSNTEAFF
TGCAGCGGAAACTCGAACACTGAAGCTTTCTTT
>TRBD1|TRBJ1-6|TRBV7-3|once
CASSWTGDYNSPLHF
TGTGCCAGCAGCTGGACAGGGGACTATAATTCACCCCTCCACTTT
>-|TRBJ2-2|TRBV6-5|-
CASYDGGAHTGELFF
TGTGCCAGCTACGATGGCGGGGCACACACCGGGGAGCTGTTTTTT
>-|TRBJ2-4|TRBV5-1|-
CASSLTSAGIQYF
TGCGCCAGCAGCTTGACCAGCGCCGGCATTCAGTACTTC
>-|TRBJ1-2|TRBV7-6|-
CASSPGRNYGHTF
TGTGCCAGCAGCCCGGGTCGGAACTATGGCCACACCTTC
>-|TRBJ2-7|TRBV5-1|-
CASSLVGSGYEQYF
TGCGCCAGCAGCTTAGTAGGGAGTGGCTACGAGCAGTACTTC
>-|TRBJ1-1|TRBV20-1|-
CSARGGEAFF
TGCAGTGCTAGAGGAGGTGAAGCTTTCTTT
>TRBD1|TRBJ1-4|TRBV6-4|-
CASTGTVLNEKLFF
TGTGCCAGCACCGGGACAGTCCTCAATGAAAAACTGTTTTTT
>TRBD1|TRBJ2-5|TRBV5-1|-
CASSYGTGGQETQYF
TGCGCCAGCAGTTATGGGACAGGGGGGCAAGAGACCCAGTACTTC